This section outlines one T cell receptor (beta chain) sequence together with its context. The data were obtained in a study of high-grade serous ovarian cancer treatment subgroups. The overall study: Samples averaged 14,192 reads and around 7,000 unique TCR beta rearrangements.

Assay used: immunoSEQ multiplex PCR; TCRdb lists only in-frame clones, some missing. The data contain about 16,000 clones, 73% of them seen just once; the ten biggest clones take up around 4.2%. Tumor tissue was taken before any definitive surgery or chemotherapy was given. Sequences were obtained from tumor tissue. This TCR derives from a human donor with high-grade serous ovarian cancer.

The CDR3, as DNA: TGTGCCAGCAGCTCGGCAGGGAACACTGAAGCTTTCTTT. It specifies CASSSAGNTEAFF. The chain couples TRBV11-2 to TRBJ1-1; D gene uncertain. V lost 4 bases, J lost 1 base, and 7 bases lay in between. Looked up from germline, CDR1 is SGHAT and CDR2 is FQNNGV. The CDR3 is 13 residues long.